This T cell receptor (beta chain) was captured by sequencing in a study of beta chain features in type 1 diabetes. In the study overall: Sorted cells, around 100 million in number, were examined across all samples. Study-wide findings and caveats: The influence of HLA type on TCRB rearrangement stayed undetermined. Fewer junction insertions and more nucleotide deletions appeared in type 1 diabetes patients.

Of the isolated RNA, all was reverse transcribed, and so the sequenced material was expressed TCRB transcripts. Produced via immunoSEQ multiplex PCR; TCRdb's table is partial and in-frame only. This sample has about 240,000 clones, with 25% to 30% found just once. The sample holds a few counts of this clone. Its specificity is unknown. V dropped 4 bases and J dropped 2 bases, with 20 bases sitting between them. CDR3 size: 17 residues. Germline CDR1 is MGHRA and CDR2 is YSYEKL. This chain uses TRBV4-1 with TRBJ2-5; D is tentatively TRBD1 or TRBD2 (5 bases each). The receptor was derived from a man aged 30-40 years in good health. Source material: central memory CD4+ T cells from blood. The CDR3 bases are TGCGCCAGCAGCCCTTCTGGGAGCCGGGGACCACAAGAGACCCAGTACTTC. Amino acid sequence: CASSPSGSRGPQETQYF.